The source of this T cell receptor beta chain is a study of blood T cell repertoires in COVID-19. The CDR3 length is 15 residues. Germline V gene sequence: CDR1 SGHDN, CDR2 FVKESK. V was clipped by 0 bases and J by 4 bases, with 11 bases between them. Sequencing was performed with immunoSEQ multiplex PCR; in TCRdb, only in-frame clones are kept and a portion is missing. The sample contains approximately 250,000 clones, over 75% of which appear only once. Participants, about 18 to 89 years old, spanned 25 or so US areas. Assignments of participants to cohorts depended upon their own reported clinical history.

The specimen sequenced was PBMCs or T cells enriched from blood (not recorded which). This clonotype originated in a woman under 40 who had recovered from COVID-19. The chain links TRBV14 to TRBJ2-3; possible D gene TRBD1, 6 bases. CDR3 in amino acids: CASSQDYRVSDTQYF. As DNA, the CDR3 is TGTGCCAGCAGCCAAGATTACAGGGTCTCAGATACGCAGTATTTT.